A selection of T cell receptor beta chains follows, all from one sample in a study of identifying expanded T cells in peripheral blood. Measured with immunoSEQ multiplex PCR; TCRdb has only the in-frame clones, and not every one. The sample consists of just over 90,000 clones, roughly 90% of them appearing once. Sequencing used blood. The receptors were gathered from a person between 18 and 75 years old in good health. The CDR3 runs from the conserved cysteine through the conserved F or W.

v_call: TRBV6-6; j_call: TRBJ1-3; cdr3_aa: CASSESRSGNTIYF
v_call: TRBV6-1; j_call: TRBJ1-5; cdr3_aa: CASSEKQPQHF
v_call: TRBV28; j_call: TRBJ2-2; cdr3_aa: CASSRLASNTGELFF
v_call: TRBV5-8; j_call: TRBJ2-7; cdr3_aa: CASSLRTAYEQYF
v_call: TRBV30; j_call: TRBJ2-7; cdr3_aa: CAWSSNTEQYF
v_call: TRBV11-1; j_call: TRBJ1-1; cdr3_aa: CASSWGGTEAFF
v_call: TRBV10-3; j_call: TRBJ1-4; cdr3_aa: CAISDRDREKLFF
v_call: TRBV5-8; j_call: TRBJ2-1; cdr3_aa: CASSLPTSGMGNEQFF
v_call: TRBV28; j_call: TRBJ1-1; cdr3_aa: CASSLIRDHYLF
v_call: TRBV5-4; j_call: TRBJ2-7; cdr3_aa: CASSLGLAGVTNEQYF
v_call: TRBV11-2; j_call: TRBJ2-5; cdr3_aa: CASGGEGGKKTQYF
v_call: TRBV5-8; j_call: TRBJ2-7; cdr3_aa: CASSLTRTNSYEQYF
v_call: TRBV6-6; j_call: TRBJ1-3; cdr3_aa: CASSLLDRDSGNTIYF
v_call: TRBV7-9; j_call: TRBJ2-5; cdr3_aa: CASSLARQETQYF
v_call: TRBV7-3; j_call: TRBJ1-4; cdr3_aa: CASSQVKRGATNEKLFF
v_call: TRBV4-1; j_call: TRBJ1-5; cdr3_aa: CASSQQGAGSNQPQHF
v_call: TRBV29-1; j_call: TRBJ2-5; cdr3_aa: CSVEGGLAGFQETQYF
v_call: TRBV7-9; j_call: TRBJ1-5; cdr3_aa: CASSLVGQGQQPQHF
v_call: TRBV28; j_call: TRBJ2-3; cdr3_aa: CASSIAGVRTDTQYF